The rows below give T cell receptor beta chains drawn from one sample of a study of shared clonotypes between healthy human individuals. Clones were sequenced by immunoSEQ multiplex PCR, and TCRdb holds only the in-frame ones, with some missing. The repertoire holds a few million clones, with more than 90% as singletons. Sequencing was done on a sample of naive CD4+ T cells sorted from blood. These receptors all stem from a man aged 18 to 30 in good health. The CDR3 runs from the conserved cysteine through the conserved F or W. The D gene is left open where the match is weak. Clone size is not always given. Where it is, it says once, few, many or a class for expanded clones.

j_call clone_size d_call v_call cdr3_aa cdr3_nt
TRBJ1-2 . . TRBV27 CASSFVGGALNGYTF TGTGCCAGCAGTTTTGTGGGAGGGGCTTTAAATGGCTACACCTTC
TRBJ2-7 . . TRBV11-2 CASSLEGSRIPSYEQYF TGTGCCAGCAGCTTAGAGGGATCGAGAATACCTTCCTACGAGCAGTACTTC
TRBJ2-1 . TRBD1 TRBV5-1 CASSPDRGRRSSSNNEQFF TGCGCCAGCAGCCCGGACAGGGGGCGGCGGTCCTCTTCCAACAATGAGCAGTTCTTC
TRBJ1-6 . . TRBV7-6 CASSPDPLHF TGTGCCAGCAGCCCCGACCCCCTCCACTTT
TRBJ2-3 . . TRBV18 CASSLGQNTDTQYF TGTGCCAGCTCACTTGGCCAGAACACAGATACGCAGTATTTT
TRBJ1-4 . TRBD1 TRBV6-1 CASSLRQGSEKLFF TGTGCCAGCAGCCTAAGACAGGGGAGTGAAAAACTGTTTTTT
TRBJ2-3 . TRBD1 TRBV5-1 CASSPRPGTEGPTDTQYF TGCGCCAGCAGCCCCCGGCCCGGGACAGAGGGCCCCACAGATACGCAGTATTTT
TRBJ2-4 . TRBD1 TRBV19 CATEETGGAKNIQYF TGTGCCACGGAAGAGACAGGGGGGGCCAAAAACATTCAGTACTTC
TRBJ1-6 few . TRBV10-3 CAIGQGRGPLHF TGTGCCATCGGTCAGGGACGAGGACCCCTCCACTTT
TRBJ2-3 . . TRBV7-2 CASSPPEAPPAQYF TGTGCCAGCAGCCCCCCAGAGGCGCCGCCTGCGCAGTATTTT
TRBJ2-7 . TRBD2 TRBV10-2 CASSRLAGGVEQYF TGCGCCAGCAGCCGACTAGCGGGGGGGGTCGAGCAGTACTTC
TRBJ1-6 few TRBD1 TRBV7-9 CASSLATTGDNSPLHF TGTGCCAGCAGCTTAGCGACCACAGGGGATAATTCACCCCTCCACTTT
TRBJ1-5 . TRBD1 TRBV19 CASSTRQGASNQPQHF TGTGCCAGTAGTACCCGACAGGGGGCCAGCAATCAGCCCCAGCATTTT
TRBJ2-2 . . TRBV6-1 CASSGTNTGELFF TGTGCCAGCAGTGGAACCAACACCGGGGAGCTGTTTTTT
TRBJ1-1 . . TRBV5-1 CASSEDGFTEAFF TGCGCCAGCAGCGAAGACGGATTCACTGAAGCTTTCTTT
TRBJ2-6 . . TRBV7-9 CASSYLLGSYGANVLTF TGTGCCAGCAGCTACCTATTGGGGAGTTATGGGGCCAACGTCCTGACTTTC
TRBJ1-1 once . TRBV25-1 CASIGQGTTEAFF TGTGCCAGCATCGGGCAGGGAACCACTGAAGCTTTCTTT
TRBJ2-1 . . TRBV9 CASSNRAPGSEFF TGTGCCAGCAGCAACCGGGCCCCCGGCTCGGAGTTCTTC
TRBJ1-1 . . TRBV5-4 CASSFDMNTEAFF TGTGCCAGCAGCTTCGATATGAACACTGAAGCTTTCTTT
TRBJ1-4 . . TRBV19 CASSAGDREKLFF TGTGCCAGTAGCGCAGGGGATAGGGAAAAACTGTTTTTT
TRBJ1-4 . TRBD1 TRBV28 CASSPSGQGARGEKLFF TGTGCCAGCAGTCCCTCGGGACAGGGGGCCAGGGGTGAAAAACTGTTTTTT
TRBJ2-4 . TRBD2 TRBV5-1 CASRGTSGFAQNIQYF TGCGCCAGCAGAGGGACTAGCGGGTTCGCCCAAAACATTCAGTACTTC
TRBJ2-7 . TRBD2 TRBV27 CASSLPGLAGVVTYEQYF TGTGCCAGCAGTCTACCGGGACTAGCGGGAGTCGTCACCTACGAGCAGTACTTC
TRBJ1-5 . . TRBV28 CASSLGLGSSNQPQHF TGTGCCAGCAGTTTAGGGTTGGGTTCCAGCAATCAGCCCCAGCATTTT
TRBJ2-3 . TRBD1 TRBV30 CAWSIDRATDTQYF TGTGCCTGGAGTATTGACAGGGCCACAGATACGCAGTATTTT
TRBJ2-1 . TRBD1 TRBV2 CASSERGTGKSDEQFF TGTGCCAGCAGTGAACGAGGGACAGGGAAGTCCGATGAGCAGTTCTTC
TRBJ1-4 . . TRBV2 CASTANEKLFF TGTGCCAGCACCGCTAATGAAAAACTGTTTTTT
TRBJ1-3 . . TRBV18 CASSSLESFGNTIYF TGTGCCAGCTCTTCGCTCGAGAGTTTCGGAAACACCATATATTTT
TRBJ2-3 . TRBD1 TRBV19 CASGLGQGPTDTQYF TGTGCCAGTGGACTTGGACAGGGGCCCACAGATACGCAGTATTTT
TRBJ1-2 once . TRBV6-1 CASSEAVLLLKAYGYTF TGTGCCAGCAGTGAAGCGGTCCTCCTCCTAAAGGCCTATGGCTACACCTTC
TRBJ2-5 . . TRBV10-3 CAISEGGETQYF TGTGCCATCAGTGAGGGGGGAGAGACCCAGTACTTC
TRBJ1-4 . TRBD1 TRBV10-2 CASRLTGEEKLFF TGCGCCAGCAGGTTGACAGGGGAAGAAAAACTGTTTTTT
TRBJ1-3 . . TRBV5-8 CASSLVARWVGNTIYF TGTGCCAGCAGCTTGGTTGCCCGATGGGTTGGAAACACCATATATTTT
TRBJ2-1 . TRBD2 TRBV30 CAWSDSGREQFF TGTGCCTGGAGTGATAGCGGGAGGGAGCAGTTCTTC
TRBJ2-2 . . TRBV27 CASSRTTGELFF TGTGCCAGCAGTAGGACCACCGGGGAGCTGTTTTTT
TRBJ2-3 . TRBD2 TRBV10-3 CAISEVTSADTQYF TGTGCCATCAGTGAGGTGACTAGCGCAGATACGCAGTATTTT
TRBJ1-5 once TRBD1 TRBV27 CASCGGQPSSPQHF TGTGCCAGCTGTGGGGGACAGCCATCTTCGCCCCAGCATTTT
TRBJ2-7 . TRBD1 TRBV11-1 CASSLARDRGYEQYF TGTGCCAGCAGCTTAGCGCGGGACAGGGGATACGAGCAGTACTTC
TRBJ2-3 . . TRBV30 CAWSQSTDTQYF TGTGCCTGGAGTCAGAGCACAGATACGCAGTATTTT
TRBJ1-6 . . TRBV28 CASSLREYNSPLHF TGTGCCAGCAGTTTAAGGGAGTATAATTCACCCCTCCACTTT
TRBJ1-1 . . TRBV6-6 CASSPGRNTEAFF TGTGCCAGCAGCCCCGGGCGGAACACTGAAGCTTTCTTT
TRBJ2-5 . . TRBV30 CAWSFRFQETQYF TGTGCCTGGAGTTTCCGGTTCCAAGAGACCCAGTACTTC
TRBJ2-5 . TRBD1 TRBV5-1 CASATGGAEDSETQYF TGCGCCAGCGCGACAGGGGGCGCAGAGGATAGCGAGACCCAGTACTTC
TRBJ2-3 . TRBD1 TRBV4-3 CASSQDGTGLSTDTQYF TGCGCCAGCAGCCAAGACGGGACAGGGTTAAGCACAGATACGCAGTATTTT
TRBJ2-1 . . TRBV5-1 CASSLAWGEYEQFF TGCGCCAGCAGCTTGGCCTGGGGGGAATATGAGCAGTTCTTC
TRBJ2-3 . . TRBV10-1 CASSPRGETKRTDTQYF TGCGCCAGCAGCCCAAGGGGAGAGACTAAACGCACAGATACGCAGTATTTT
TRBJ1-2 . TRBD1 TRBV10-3 CAISDRRGLYYGYTF TGTGCCATCAGTGACCGCAGGGGGCTATACTATGGCTACACCTTC
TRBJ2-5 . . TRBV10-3 CAISESPPNTGLPQETQYF TGTGCCATCAGTGAGTCACCACCTAATACAGGGCTACCCCAAGAGACCCAGTACTTC
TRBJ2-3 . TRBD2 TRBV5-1 CASSLAGAGGITDTQYF TGCGCCAGCAGCTTGGCCGGAGCGGGAGGCATTACAGATACGCAGTATTTT
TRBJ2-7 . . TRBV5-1 CASSLGRQTYEQYF TGCGCCAGCAGCTTGGGTCGGCAGACCTACGAGCAGTACTTC
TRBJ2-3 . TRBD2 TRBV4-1 CASSQGGSGTDTQYF TGCGCCAGCAGCCAAGGCGGGAGCGGCACAGATACGCAGTATTTT
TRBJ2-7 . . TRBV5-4 CASSLGTSHSYEQYF TGTGCCAGCAGCTTGGGGACATCCCATTCCTACGAGCAGTACTTC
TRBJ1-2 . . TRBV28 CASTTGLYGYTF TGTGCCAGCACTACAGGGCTCTATGGCTACACCTTC